This T cell receptor (beta chain) was identified during a study of identical twins. Germline V lookup: CDR1 DFQATT, CDR2 SNEGSKA (reference sequence). The CDR3 has 16 residues. Trimming took 1 base from V and 1 from J; bases not matched to a gene: 4. TCRdb reanalysed the 5' RACE reads using MiXCR and keeps one entry per CDR3 protein. The repertoire has 450,000 or so distinct CDR3 sequences, 13% to 15% of them found once; the top ten carry about 0.52%. This sample also appeared in a second study, on yellow fever vaccine responses in identical twins.

This TCR was recovered from a woman aged 18-29 years in good health. The specimen sequenced was CD4+ T cells sorted from blood. The chain couples TRBV20-1 to TRBJ2-2; TRBD2 matches 9 bases. CDR3 DNA: TGCAGTGCTAGAGCCCGACTAGCGGTGAACACCGGGGAGCTGTTTTTT. This translates into CSARARLAVNTGELFF.